This entry concerns a single T cell receptor beta chain. The antigen is undetermined. The PCR employed 60 Vbeta primers together with 13 Jbeta primers. Libraries were prepared by immunoSEQ multiplex PCR; TCRdb keeps only in-frame clonotypes and omits some of them. Of 120,000 to 150,000 clones detected, under 90% appear once; the ten largest clones hold around 2.6%. J gave up 2 bases and V 4 bases, and 11 bases lay outside the gene matches. The germline gives CDR1 MNHEY, CDR2 SVGAGI. The CDR3 contains 16 residues. The source of the sample is a study of cytomegalovirus exposure and HLA in healthy donors. Study-wide findings and caveats: Association of a missense DCLRE1C variant with TCR beta V- and J-gene trimming was reported in a later analysis. In an earlier analysis, about 87% or about 30%: the productive usage of most TCR beta V segments.

Sample: PBMCs. The genes are TRBV6-5 and TRBJ2-7, with TRBD2 matching over 7 bases. The clonotype originates from a male donor in good health and CMV-seronegative. This CDR3 reads CASSSRVGGEAYEQYF. CDR3 coding DNA: TGTGCCAGCAGTTCGCGGGTGGGGGGGGAGGCCTACGAGCAGTACTTC.